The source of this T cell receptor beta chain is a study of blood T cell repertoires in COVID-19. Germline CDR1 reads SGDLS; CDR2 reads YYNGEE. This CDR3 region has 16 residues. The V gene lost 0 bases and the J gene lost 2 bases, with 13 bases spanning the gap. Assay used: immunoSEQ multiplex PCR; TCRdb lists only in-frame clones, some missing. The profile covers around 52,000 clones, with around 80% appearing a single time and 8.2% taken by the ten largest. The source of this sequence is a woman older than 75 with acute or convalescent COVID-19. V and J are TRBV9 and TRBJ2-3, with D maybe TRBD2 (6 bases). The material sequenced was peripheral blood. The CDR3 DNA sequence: TGTGCCAGCAGCGTAGGTGGGATAGCGGCCACAGATACGCAGTATTTT. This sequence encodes CASSVGGIAATDTQYF.